This T cell receptor (beta chain) appears in the sequencing data of a study of CD8+ T cells in alopecia areata. Stated treatment: oral pan-JAK inhibitor, 5-10 mg twice daily. Extracted from the samples, RNA was reverse transcribed into cDNA to serve as the sequencing template. The repertoire was sequenced with immunoSEQ multiplex PCR; TCRdb's copy has only in-frame clones and lacks some. This sample yields about 200,000 clones, of which nearly 60% are seen a single time; roughly 5% belongs to the top ten. The source of this sequence is a human donor with alopecia areata. Material: CD4+ T cells sorted from blood, obtained at week 24, from a patient treated with tofacitinib.

The CDR3 loop is CASSRLRSPNTEAFF. CDR3 nucleotides: TGTGCCAGCAGCCGTCTCCGGTCACCGAACACTGAAGCTTTCTTT. The chain joins TRBV14 to TRBJ1-1; D ambiguous. Germline V gene data show CDR1 as SGHDN and CDR2 as FVKESK. V dropped 4 bases and J dropped 1 base, with 13 bases sitting between them. The CDR3 is 15 residues long.